Below are 18 T cell receptor beta chains sequenced from a single sample in a study of blood T cell repertoires in COVID-19. Generated by immunoSEQ multiplex PCR, the TCRdb table keeps only in-frame clones and is missing some. The sample lists a few hundred thousand clones, roughly 87% occurring once. Sequenced input: PBMCs or T cells enriched from blood (not recorded which). Source of these receptors: a woman in her thirties who had recovered from COVID-19.

This chain joins TRBV23-1 and TRBJ2-7, with TRBD2 matching 7 bases. TRBV23-1 is an ORF, with its function uncertain. This CDR3 region has 13 residues. In nucleotides, the CDR3 is TGCGCAACCGCCTTAGCGGGTTCGTACGAGCAGTACTTC. As protein: CATALAGSYEQYF.

Only one count was recorded for this clone. The gene calls are TRBV19 and TRBJ1-2; TRBD1 aligns across 8 bases. Germline V lookup: CDR1 LNHDA, CDR2 SQIVND (reference sequence). The V gene end was trimmed by 5 bases and the J gene end by 8 bases; junction bases not matched to a gene: 10. The CDR3 is 14 amino acids. Here the CDR3 reads CASSWAMTGVGYTF. DNA of the CDR3: TGTGCCAGTAGTTGGGCAATGACAGGGGTCGGCTACACCTTC.

The chain links TRBV24-1 to TRBJ2-7; possible D gene TRBD1, 6 bases. Trimming pared 10 bases from V and 7 bases from J, leaving 19 bases between. The CDR3 runs 13 residues. Germline-derived CDR1 and CDR2 are KGHDR and SFDVKD. The CDR3 region has the DNA TGTGCCACTGAGGGGACAAAATCGGGGGAGCAGTACTTC. Amino acids: CATEGTKSGEQYF.

This sequence joins TRBV27 and TRBJ2-3, with a weak D call TRBD2 (5 bases). The length of the CDR3 is 21 residues. Trimming took off 0 bases at V and 0 bases at J, with 25 bases between the two ends. Germline CDR1 and CDR2: MNHEY and SMNVEV (reference sequence). The CDR3 sequence: CASSLSSGGERYRSSTDTQYF. Written as DNA, the CDR3 is TGTGCCAGCAGTTTATCGTCAGGAGGTGAGCGGTACCGGTCCAGCACAGATACGCAGTATTTT.

This clone was recorded only once. The chain couples TRBV28 to TRBJ1-5; the match to TRBD1 covers 8 bases. The CDR3 is 17 amino acids. Trimming removed 3 bases from V and 2 bases from J; junction bases left unmatched: 9. In germline, CDR1 is MDHEN, CDR2 SYDVKM. The CDR3 loop reads CASSFPRQGMRNQPQHF. In DNA form, the CDR3 reads TGTGCCAGCAGTTTCCCCAGACAGGGGATGCGCAATCAGCCCCAGCATTTT.

The chain combines TRBV28 with TRBJ2-7, with D tentatively TRBD1 (6 bases). Germline lookup yields CDR1 MDHEN and CDR2 SYDVKM. V was cut by 10 bases and J by 4 bases, with 20 bases left in between. The CDR3 consists of 14 residues. CDR3 in amino acids: CATEEGDLGYEQYF. CDR3 nucleotide sequence: TGTGCCACCGAAGAGGGGGATTTGGGGTACGAGCAGTACTTC.

The rearrangement links TRBV29-1 to TRBJ1-1; D not resolved. V lost 6 bases to trimming and J lost 2 bases, with 13 bases between them. Per the germline V gene, CDR1 is SQVTM and CDR2 is ANQGSEA. CDR3 length equals 13 residues. CDR3 sequence (DNA): TGCAGCGTGGGCGGTACGGGAAACACTGAAGCTTTCTTT. Translating it yields CSVGGTGNTEAFF. Complete variable domain (other parts from reference TRBV29-1 and TRBJ1-1): SAVISQKPSRDICQRGTSLTIQCQVDSQVTMMFWYRQQPGQSLTLIATANQGSEATYESGFVIDKFPISRPNLTFSTLTVSNMSPEDSSIYLCSVGGTGNTEAFFGQGTRLTVV.

The chain is built from TRBV6-5 and TRBJ1-2; possibly TRBD1 for D (5 bases). V was shortened by 0 bases and J by 0 bases, with 11 bases between the two germline ends. The CDR3 is 16 amino acids. Germline CDR1 MNHEY, CDR2 SVGAGI. The DNA for the CDR3 is TGTGCCAGCAGTTACTCGAGTGGCAGGGCTAACTATGGCTACACCTTC. Translation: CASSYSSGRANYGYTF.

In DNA form, the CDR3 reads TGTGCCAGCAGTTACTCGACTGGGGCGCCTAACTATGGCTACACCTTC. This gives the protein CASSYSTGAPNYGYTF. This rearrangement joins TRBV6-5 to TRBJ1-2; maybe TRBD1 (5 bases). Germline CDR1 is MNHEY and CDR2 is SVGAGI. Trimming removed 0 bases from V and 0 bases from J, with 11 bases in between. The CDR3 length is 16 residues.

The gene calls are TRBV4-1 and TRBJ1-2, with TRBD1 as a possible D gene (5 bases). V was pared by 3 bases and J by 7 bases, with 12 bases between. The CDR3 spans 13 residues. Germline CDR1 is MGHRA and CDR2 is YSYEKL. The CDR3: CASSQPTGGGYTF. The CDR3, as DNA: TGCGCCAGCAGCCAGCCGACGGGGGGTGGCTACACCTTC.

The V gene is TRBV5-1, the J gene TRBJ2-2; TRBD2 matches 8 bases. The CDR3 extends over 16 amino acids. CDR1 is SGHRS and CDR2 is YFSETQ in the germline V gene. Trimming at V came to 2 bases and at J to 6 bases, leaving 9 bases not matched to a gene. In nucleotides, the CDR3 is TGCGCCAGCAGCTTAGTGAGCGGGAGTATATCCGGGGAGCTGTTTTTT. Encoded protein: CASSLVSGSISGELFF.

This chain links TRBV6-5 with TRBJ2-7; D is uncertain. The CDR3 is 12 amino acids. V was trimmed by 8 bases and J by 5 bases, leaving 13 bases between them. Germline V gene sequence: CDR1 MNHEY, CDR2 SVGAGI. The CDR3 coding sequence is TGTGCCAGCCGAGGTGGCTACCACGAGCAGTACTTC. This codes for CASRGGYHEQYF.

V is TRBV4-2 and J is TRBJ2-7; D perhaps matches TRBD1 (5 bases). The CDR3 extends over 13 amino acids. CDR1 LGHNA and CDR2 YNFKEQ come from the germline V gene. V shed 4 bases and J shed 6 bases, with 13 bases lying between them. CDR3 in DNA: TGTGCCAGCAGCCGTCGGGCCGACAGCGAGCAGTACTTC. Protein: CASSRRADSEQYF.

The gene calls are TRBV11-2 and TRBJ2-7; TRBD2 matches at 11 bases. V lost 4 bases to trimming and J lost 2 bases; unmatched junction nucleotides: 10. The CDR3 totals 17 residues. Germline assignment: CDR1 SGHAT and CDR2 FQNNGV. The CDR3 sequence: CASSYLLAGGPPYEQYF. In DNA form, the CDR3 reads TGTGCCAGCAGCTATCTTTTAGCGGGGGGGCCTCCCTACGAGCAGTACTTC.

V gene TRBV3-1 (or the pseudogene TRBV3-2) combines with J gene TRBJ1-5; TRBD1 is a possible D gene (6 bases). This CDR3 region has 15 residues. V was trimmed by 0 bases and J by 2 bases, leaving 8 bases between them. Germline CDR1 and CDR2: LGHDT and YNNKEL (reference sequence). CDR3: CASSQEGAGNQPQHF. As DNA, the CDR3 is TGTGCCAGCAGCCAAGAGGGGGCAGGCAATCAGCCCCAGCATTTT.

The genes are TRBV5-4 and TRBJ1-5; 7 bases are a match to TRBD1. Germline V gives CDR1 SGHNT, CDR2 YYREEE (reference sequence). V shed 10 bases, J shed 0 bases, and the junction held 16 bases outside the gene matches. The CDR3 extends over 17 amino acids. CDR3 protein: CAPTSGGTDYSNQPQHF. The CDR3 DNA follows: TGTGCCCCCACATCGGGGGGGACAGACTATAGCAATCAGCCCCAGCATTTT.

The gene calls are TRBV21-1 and TRBJ1-3. TRBV21-1 is tagged as a pseudogene. This CDR3 spans 15 amino acids. CDR3 in amino acids: CASSPPGRAGNTIYF. The CDR3 bases are TGTGCCAGCAGCCCCCCAGGGAGGGCTGGAAACACCATATATTTT.

The rearrangement joins TRBV6-5 to TRBJ2-7; TRBD2 is a possible D gene (5 bases). The ends were cut back, 8 bases at V and 6 bases at J, with 17 bases in the middle. The CDR3 is made up of 13 amino acids. CDR1 and CDR2 (germline): MNHEY, SVGAGI. This CDR3 reads CASGIEPRGEQYF. DNA for the CDR3: TGTGCCAGCGGGATCGAGCCTCGGGGCGAGCAGTACTTC.